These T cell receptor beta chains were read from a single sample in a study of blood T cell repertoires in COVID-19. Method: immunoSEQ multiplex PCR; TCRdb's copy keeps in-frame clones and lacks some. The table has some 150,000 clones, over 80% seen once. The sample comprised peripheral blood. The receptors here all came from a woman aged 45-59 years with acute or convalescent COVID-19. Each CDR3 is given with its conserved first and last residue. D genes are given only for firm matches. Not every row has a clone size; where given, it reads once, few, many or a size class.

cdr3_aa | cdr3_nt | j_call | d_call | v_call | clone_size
CASSLLSSYNSPLHF | TGTGCCAGCAGCTTGCTCAGCTCCTATAATTCACCCCTCCACTTT | TRBJ1-6 | NA | TRBV5-6 | NA
CASSKLAGEAGELFF | TGTGCCAGTAGTAAACTAGCGGGGGAGGCCGGGGAGCTGTTTTTT | TRBJ2-2 | TRBD2 | TRBV19 | NA
CASNAEGGRRDEAFF | TGTGCCAGCAACGCCGAGGGGGGGCGGAGGGATGAAGCTTTCTTT | TRBJ1-1 | NA | TRBV9 | NA
CASSRTGTDNEKLFF | TGCGCCAGCAGCCGCACCGGGACAGATAATGAAAAACTGTTTTTT | TRBJ1-4 | TRBD1 | TRBV5-1 | NA
CASSEASVYGYTF | TGTGCCAGCAGTGAAGCGAGTGTCTATGGCTACACCTTC | TRBJ1-2 | NA | TRBV6-1 | NA
CASSTGGRTEAFF | TGTGCCAGCAGTACAGGGGGTCGTACTGAAGCTTTCTTT | TRBJ1-1 | TRBD1 | TRBV3-1/TRBV3-2 | NA
CASSPATVPEQYF | TGTGCCAGCAGTCCCGCCACGGTCCCCGAGCAGTACTTC | TRBJ2-7 | NA | TRBV6-5 | NA
CASSLEGRSAYEQYF | TGTGCCAGCAGCTTGGAGGGGAGGTCCGCCTACGAGCAGTACTTC | TRBJ2-7 | NA | TRBV5-4 | NA
CASSLEGGNGYGYTF | TGTGCCAGCAGCTTAGAGGGGGGGAACGGCTATGGCTACACCTTC | TRBJ1-2 | NA | TRBV7-9 | NA
CASSSQGFYGYTF | TGTGCCAGCAGTTCACAGGGTTTCTATGGCTACACCTTC | TRBJ1-2 | NA | TRBV12-3/TRBV12-4 | NA
CASSINRASGRTHNEQFF | TGTGCCAGTAGTATAAACAGGGCGAGCGGGAGGACGCACAATGAGCAGTTCTTC | TRBJ2-1 | TRBD2 | TRBV19 | NA
CASIQGQGGGEKLFF | TGTGCCAGCATTCAAGGACAGGGAGGAGGCGAAAAACTGTTTTTT | TRBJ1-4 | TRBD1 | TRBV2 | NA
CASSLGRAASGIDTQYF | TGTGCCAGCAGTTTAGGGAGAGCGGCTAGCGGGATAGATACGCAGTATTTT | TRBJ2-3 | TRBD2 | TRBV27 | NA
CAINDALEYGYTF | TGTGCCATCAATGACGCCCTGGAGTATGGCTACACCTTC | TRBJ1-2 | NA | TRBV10-3 | NA
CASSIPRGFLSYNEQFF | TGTGCCAGTAGTATCCCCCGGGGGTTCCTCTCCTACAATGAGCAGTTCTTC | TRBJ2-1 | NA | TRBV19 | NA
CASRWTPETTAFF | TGTGCCAGCAGGTGGACACCCGAAACGACAGCTTTCTTT | TRBJ1-1 | NA | TRBV7-9 | NA
CASSRANYGYTF | TGTGCCAGCAGCCGGGCCAACTATGGCTACACCTTC | TRBJ1-2 | NA | TRBV6-2/TRBV6-3 | NA
CAITNGQGSYEQYF | TGTGCCATCACTAATGGACAGGGCTCCTACGAGCAGTACTTC | TRBJ2-7 | TRBD1 | TRBV10-3 | NA
CASRGTQGDWYNEQFF | TGTGCCAGCAGGGGGACTCAGGGGGACTGGTACAATGAGCAGTTCTTC | TRBJ2-1 | NA | TRBV7-9 | few
CASAMAGGYEQYF | TGTGCCAGCGCAATGGCGGGAGGTTACGAGCAGTACTTC | TRBJ2-7 | TRBD2 | TRBV18 | NA
CAISDGQQAEAFF | TGTGCCATCAGTGACGGCCAGCAGGCTGAAGCTTTCTTT | TRBJ1-1 | NA | TRBV10-3 | NA
CASSFRDSPLHF | TGTGCCAGCAGCTTCCGTGATTCACCCCTCCACTTT | TRBJ1-6 | NA | TRBV7-9 | NA
CASSLVGTSGSTDTQYF | TGTGCCAGCAGCTTAGTAGGGACTAGCGGAAGCACAGATACGCAGTATTTT | TRBJ2-3 | TRBD2 | TRBV7-8 | NA
CASSNQDSTEAFF | TGTGCCAGCAGCAATCAGGACAGCACTGAAGCTTTCTTT | TRBJ1-1 | NA | TRBV12-3/TRBV12-4 | few
CASSLAGDRHEQYF | TGCGCCAGCAGCTTGGCCGGAGACAGACACGAGCAGTACTTC | TRBJ2-7 | NA | TRBV5-1 | NA